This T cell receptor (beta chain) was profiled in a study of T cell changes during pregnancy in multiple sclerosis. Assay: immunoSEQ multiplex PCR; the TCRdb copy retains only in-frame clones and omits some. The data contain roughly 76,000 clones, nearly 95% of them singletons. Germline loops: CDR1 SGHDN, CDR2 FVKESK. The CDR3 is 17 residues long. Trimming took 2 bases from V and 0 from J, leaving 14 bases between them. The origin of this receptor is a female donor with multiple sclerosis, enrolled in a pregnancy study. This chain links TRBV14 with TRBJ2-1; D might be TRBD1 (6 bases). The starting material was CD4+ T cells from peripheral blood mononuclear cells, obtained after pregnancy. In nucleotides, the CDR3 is TGTGCCAGCAGCCAATTGAACAGGGCCTACTCCTACAATGAGCAGTTCTTC. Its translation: CASSQLNRAYSYNEQFF.